Following are 3 T cell receptor beta chains from one sample sequenced in a study of T cells in localized non-small cell lung cancer. The repertoire was sequenced with immunoSEQ multiplex PCR; TCRdb's copy has only in-frame clones and lacks some. The sample lists about 74,000 clones; approximately 88% were seen once. The source material was peripheral blood, sampled before any cancer treatment. The receptors here all came from a female donor at least 60 years old with stage I lung adenocarcinoma.

The chain recombines TRBV29-1 with TRBJ2-3, with 8 bases fitting TRBD2. CDR1 and CDR2 from the germline V gene are SQVTM and ANQGSEA. There are 15 residues in the CDR3. Germline trimming cut 6 bases from V and 4 bases from J; bases unmatched to any gene: 12. CDR3 sequence reads: CSVNLSGRAPDTQYF. CDR3 nucleotides: TGCAGCGTGAACTTATCCGGGAGGGCCCCAGATACGCAGTATTTT.

The V gene is TRBV29-1, the J gene TRBJ1-2, with 11 bases fitting TRBD1. Unmatched junction bases numbered 5, after V lost 7 bases and J lost 4 bases. Germline loops: CDR1 SQVTM, CDR2 ANQGSEA. The CDR3 runs to 13 residues. CDR3 sequence reads: CSDGTGGIYGYTF. Written as DNA, the CDR3 is TGCAGCGACGGGACAGGGGGAATCTATGGCTACACCTTC.

In DNA form, the CDR3 reads TGTGCCAGCAGTGAACGGTACCAAGAGACCCAGTACTTC. Protein sequence: CASSERYQETQYF. The V call is TRBV2, the J call TRBJ2-5; D gene uncertain. The CDR3 is 13 residues long. CDR1 is SNHLY and CDR2 is FYNNEI in the germline V gene. V lost 2 bases and J 0 bases, leaving 4 bases between the germline ends.